The T cell receptor beta chain under discussion was sequenced for a study of vaccination effects on CD4 cells after COVID-19 (dated by TCRdb to 2022 to 2024). As for the study more broadly: Participants received two doses of either the BNT162b2 or the mRNA-1273 mRNA SARS-CoV-2 vaccine. SARS-CoV-2 spike-specific CD4+ TCR repertoires from before and after mRNA vaccination were compared in COVID-19 convalescent patients and in infection-naive vaccine recipients. A total of 10 COVID-19 convalescent patients and a handful of SARS-CoV-2-naive healthy vaccine recipients were included in the full study. The Oncomine TCR Beta short-read assay on an Illumina iSeq 100 was used to sequence cultures from other donors in the study.

Based on the germline V gene, the CDR1 and CDR2 sequences are KGHSH and LQKENI. The V and J ends are trimmed by 6 bases and 6 bases, leaving 9 bases between them. Spanning cysteine to phenylalanine, the CDR3 consists of 12 amino acids. Only the CDR3 DNA is retained, 36 bases long and in frame from the first base. Regarding this clone: The antigen it binds to is not known. Qualities for individual bases were not recorded, and no much larger clone is one base off.

The library was obtained by the immunoSEQ multiplex PCR assay. TCR beta CDR3 sequencing was performed on DNA from the cultured, isolated CD4+ T cells. The original methods were these. Non-productive TCR sequences were discarded, and reads were trimmed to the CDR3 region, with only CDR3s of 7 or more amino acids retained. The MANAFEST web app was used to pick out antigen-specific clonotypes by comparing their expansion in peptide wells with that in reference cultures. Positive clones required FDR<0.05 expansion versus reference and all other wells, odds ratio above 5, and frequency above 0.1% in two replicate wells. Cross-reactive clonotypes were defined as significantly expanded in SARS-CoV-2 spike wells and in at least one common cold coronavirus spike condition. Levenshtein distance calculated with the stringdist R package was used to assess CDR3 similarity, and unrooted trees were constructed with ape in R 3.6.1. This is the immuneACCESS table as TCRdb keeps it, with only in-frame sequences that have V and J called. A part of the clones is gone; compared with another copy, unresolved V genes explain less than half, and the rest is unexplained. V and J calls and clone size are given by that table; D and trimming were obtained from the DNA. This sample is represented by some 79,000 clones; roughly four fifths of them were singletons. Clones ranked in the top ten supply approximately 2% of the sample.

In the ViraFEST assay, PBMC were stimulated with viral peptide pools, and antigen-specific CD4+ T cell clonotypes were then identified by expansion using TCR sequencing. After approximately eleven days of culture, CD4+ T cells were isolated with the EasySep CD4+ T cell isolation kit. None of the healthy vaccine recipients had a prior SARS-CoV-2 infection, which was confirmed by nucleocapsid antibody tests that came back negative both before and after vaccination. Roughly 1.9 million PBMC per well were cultured with approximately 10 ug/ml peptides in IMDM containing 5% human AB serum, roughly 10 IU/ml IL-2 and gentamicin. On days 3 and 7, half of the culture medium was replaced with fresh IL-2-containing medium. Unless noted otherwise, every peptide stimulation condition was grown in triplicate wells. Using Ficoll-Paque Plus gradient centrifugation, PBMC were separated from whole blood and then either used fresh or cryopreserved at -140C. Overlapping peptide pools spanned the spike proteins of SARS-CoV-2 and the common cold coronaviruses HCoV-NL63, HCoV-OC43 and HCoV-229E. Genomic DNA was extracted from cultured CD4+ T cells with the QIAamp micro DNA kit.

Paper-wide results and their limitations: Both infection-induced and vaccine-induced clones contracted markedly at late post-vaccination timepoints, which is consistent with waning T cell responses. Among healthy vaccine recipients, nearly all vaccine-induced clones were SARS-CoV-2 mono-reactive, and just 1 of 255 was cross-reactive with common cold coronaviruses. Only a small number of convalescent patients were included, and no early post-infection timepoints were available, which limited the study.

Recombination linked TRBV18 to TRBJ2-1; the D gene cannot be named for sure. Sequencing was performed on CD4+ T cells from PBMCs cultured with HCoV-229E spike peptides, taken before COVID-19 vaccination. In the paper's terms, the cell subset or site label means: HCoV-229E spike overlapping peptide pool stimulation. This clonotype originated in a human donor who received a COVID-19 vaccine. The DNA sequence is given as TGTGCCAGCTCTTCCCTAGGCAATGAGCAGTTCTTC. Translated, this is CASSSLGNEQFF.